A selection of T cell receptor beta chains follows, all from one sample in a study of Graves' ophthalmopathy and Graves' hyperthyroidism. Using its own MiXCR run on the multiplex PCR reads, TCRdb lists one record per CDR3 protein. The sample lists hundreds of thousands of distinct CDR3 sequences, approximately 40% occurring once. Sequenced material: peripheral blood. The receptors originated from an adult man with Graves' ophthalmopathy. The CDR3 runs from the conserved cysteine through the conserved F or W. Each record gives: D gene, clone size, V gene, J gene, CDR3 DNA, CDR3 protein. A D gene is named only where the DNA matches it firmly. Some rows have no size entry. The others give once, few or many, or a class for an expanded clone.

>TRBD2|-|TRBV7-6|TRBJ2-7
TGTGCCAGCCGCTTGGCCAGGGGTAGCGGGAGCCACGAGCAGTACTTC
CASRLARGSGSHEQYF
>TRBD2|-|TRBV10-2|TRBJ2-7
TGCGCCAGCAGTGTACAGCGCGGGAGCTCCTACGAGCAGTACTTC
CASSVQRGSSYEQYF
>-|many|TRBV24-1|TRBJ2-7
TGTGCCACCAGTGAGCCGGGTCGGGGCGAGCAGTACTTC
CATSEPGRGEQYF
>-|many|TRBV25-1|TRBJ2-2
TGTGCCAGCAAGAGCCTCGAACGTGACACCGGGGAGCTGTTTTTT
CASKSLERDTGELFF
>-|-|TRBV4-1|TRBJ2-5
TGCGCCAGCAGCACACAGTTCCAAGAGACCCAGTACTTC
CASSTQFQETQYF
>-|-|TRBV29-1|TRBJ1-6
TGCAGCGCCAAGGACAGCGGGGGGGGGTACAATTCACCCCTCCACTTT
CSAKDSGGGYNSPLHF
>-|many|TRBV7-2|TRBJ1-5
TGTGCCAGCAGCTTCGACAGCGGGGGCAATCAGCCCCAGCATTTT
CASSFDSGGNQPQHF
>-|many|TRBV7-2|TRBJ2-7
TGTGCCAGCAGCTTAGGGTCAAGGGGCGAGCAGTACTTC
CASSLGSRGEQYF
>-|many|TRBV7-9|TRBJ1-3
TGTGCCAGCAGCTACATGGGTCCTGGAAACACCATATATTTT
CASSYMGPGNTIYF
>TRBD1|many|TRBV7-9|TRBJ2-5
TGTGCCAGCAGCTTCGAGACAGGGCTAGAGACCCAGTACTTC
CASSFETGLETQYF
>TRBD2|-|TRBV11-3|TRBJ2-2
TGTGCCAGCAGCCCTGGTGGAGCGGGGGGTAGCGGGGAGCTGTTTTTT
CASSPGGAGGSGELFF
>-|-|TRBV11-2|TRBJ1-4
TGTGCCAGCAGCAGCTCTGGACGGGGAGGGACTAATGAAAAACTGTTTTTT
CASSSSGRGGTNEKLFF
>-|-|TRBV29-1|TRBJ2-1
TGCAGCGTTGCGGACTACCCCGCCTACAATGAGCAGTTCTTC
CSVADYPAYNEQFF
>TRBD1|-|TRBV29-1|TRBJ1-4
TGCAGCGTTGTAACAGGGGGGCGTGAAAAACTGTTTTTT
CSVVTGGREKLFF